This TCR beta chain was obtained from a study of blood T cells in healthy people across ages (dated by TCRdb to about 2015). About the study as a whole: In model experiments, template switching captured roughly one uniquely barcoded TCR beta cDNA molecule for every two T cells. Age-related changes in TCR beta repertoire diversity were measured in the study by deep sequencing normalized with unique cDNA molecular identifiers. The donors were divided into four age groups: young (average around 16 years), middle-aged (about 39), aged (roughly 60) and long-lived (about 80). Two additional independent replicas of 1 million unique cDNA reads from the same blood draw were analyzed for two donors (one aged 18 to 29 and one aged 80 or older). Results the study describes overall, beyond this receptor: Because the CMV infection status of the donors was unknown, age-related changes in expanded clonotypes may potentially have been confounded. Because profiling used bulk unsorted PBMCs, naive and antigen-experienced compartments could not be compared conclusively. Total diversity estimates from one million sequenced T cells were considered lower bounds and underestimates. Observed TCR beta diversity per million T cells fell roughly linearly with age, and a significant reduction was already apparent by age approximately 41. The long-lived group showed more naive CD4+ T cells, fewer expanded clones and increased TCR diversity than the aged group, suggesting age selection. There was a strong correlation between observed TCR beta diversity and the percentage of naive T cells measured by flow cytometry.

The library relied on 5' RACE. Sequencer: Illumina HiSeq 2500. A second about 7 to 12 cycle PCR used a sample-barcoded 5' primer and a J-beta primer mix. A template-switch 5' adaptor carrying 12 random nucleotides introduced a unique molecular identifier onto each TCR beta cDNA molecule. At least 3 million CDR3-containing paired-end reads were obtained from each sample. First-strand cDNA synthesis was performed from all RNA using the Mint cDNA synthesis kit, with priming by a TRBC-specific oligonucleotide. Following uracil-DNA glycosylase treatment, a first 18-cycle PCR with universal primers M1SS and BC2_uni_R was performed on all cDNA. The authors' analysis ran thus. For normalization, 1 million high-quality reads were randomly selected from each sample, with every read carrying a distinct molecular identifier. Reads with shared molecular identifiers were discarded instead of being binned into consensus sequences. MiTCR, set to a Q25 quality threshold and the strictest error-elimination algorithm, was used for CDR3 identification, clonotype clustering and error correction. Lower-bound total TCR beta diversity was estimated with a nonparametric unseen species model using Euler transformation. TCRdb reprocessing: public reads trimmed at Q25 with fastp, clones called with MiXCR, in-frame beta chains kept. When rows share a CDR3 protein, they turn into one entry using the most common DNA and genes. The V and J calls, along with clone size, are taken from TCRdb and not from the paper's own processing. Present in this sample are 500,000 to 650,000 distinct CDR3 sequences, 25% to 35% of which were seen just once. The ten largest clones represent approximately 3.5% of the sample.

Systemically healthy Caucasian individuals from Russia, 35 to 40 in total and aged roughly 6 to 100 years, were included as donors. Each donor gave ten milliliters of peripheral blood, drawn into EDTA-treated Vacutainer tubes. Ficoll-Paque density-gradient centrifugation was used to isolate PBMCs, with at least 6 million per sample. Total RNA was extracted from PBMCs with Trizol reagent, with at least 5 micrograms obtained per sample. The percentages of naive CD45RAhigh/CD27high T cells were determined by flow cytometry on a PBMC aliquot from every donor. With regard to this clonotype: The antigen it binds to is not known. No base quality values were provided; no much bigger clone lies one nucleotide off.

Another study also made use of these data, one on T cells of mothers and their children. As the second publication notes: Donors were nine systemically healthy Caucasian individuals: three mothers and their six children. cDNA synthesis used all of the extracted RNA, with approximately 1.4 ug of RNA in each 15 ul reaction. In the second PCR, sample barcodes and 2-4 random nucleotides were introduced via the M1S primer. More than 9.5 million TCR beta CDR3 reads were obtained from each mother, and some 3.2 million reads were obtained from each child. TCR recombination output is similarly shaped by thymic selection in related and unrelated pairs, with a minor effect exerted by inherited differences. Related mother-child pairs always showed normalized repertoire overlap that was slightly higher than in unrelated mother-child pairs, though the difference was never significant. Persistent microchimeric T cell clones were not detected, at a sensitivity of approximately 100 clones per million clonotypes. The study used deep NGS to compare TCR beta repertoires of mothers and children, seeking features distinguishing related mother-child pairs from unrelated individuals. On average, the children were approximately 11 +/- 4 years old, while the mothers were around 42 +/- 4 years old. Libraries were sequenced on Illumina HiSeq 2000 with 100+100 nt paired-end reads after adapter ligation with NEBNext reagents. Mother and child libraries were prepared a month apart and sequenced in separate runs to prevent cross-contamination. Each donor had between about 450,000 and 2,100,000 distinct TCR beta clonotypes identified. Naive TCR beta clonotypes were estimated from low-frequency clonotypes matched to each donor's FACS-determined naive share, without sorting.

Material: blood. The sequence was collected from a boy aged 2 to 10 in good health.

The nucleotide sequence reads as follows: TGCGCCAGCAGCCAAGGGACTAGCGGTGCCCAAGAGACCCAGTACTTC. It translates as CASSQGTSGAQETQYF. In this chain, TRBV4-3 is recombined with TRBJ2-5; 10 of the junction bases match TRBD2. V is pruned by 1 base and J by 1 base, leaving 3 bases of the junction without a gene match. The CDR3 runs 16 amino acids, cysteine and phenylalanine included. Kept here is only the CDR3 DNA, which spans 48 bases and is read in frame from base 1. The germline V gene supplies CDR1 LGHNA and CDR2 YSLEER.